The TCR beta chain under discussion was sequenced for a study of cytomegalovirus exposure and HLA in healthy donors. V was pared by 4 bases and J by 2 bases, with 3 bases of the junction left unmatched. CDR1 and CDR2 (germline): LNHDA, SQIVND (reference sequence). This CDR3 region has 15 residues. Study results and caveats: Later on, an analysis showed TCR association rates differing by HLA locus, with DRB1 the most and HLA-C the fewest.

With regard to this clone: Its antigen is unidentified.

PCR amplification relied on 60 Vbeta primers (plus 13 Jbeta primers). Here immunoSEQ multiplex PCR was the method, and the copy in TCRdb shows in-frame clones only, minus some. This repertoire shows under 200,000 clones, about four fifths found once; its top ten account for approximately 0.55%. The sequenced sample consisted of PBMCs. This sequence originates from a woman aged 45-59 years in good health and CMV-seronegative. The chain recombines TRBV19 with TRBJ2-1; TRBD2 matches at 9 bases. The CDR3 reads CASSNSGGTYNEQFF. CDR3 DNA: TGTGCCAGTAGTAATAGCGGGGGAACCTACAATGAGCAGTTCTTC. Variable domain in full (rest from reference TRBV19 and TRBJ2-1): DGGITQSPKYLFRKEGQNVTLSCEQNLNHDAMYWYRQDPGQGLRLIYYSQIVNDFQKGDIAEGYSVSREKKESFPLTVTSAQKNPTAFYLCASSNSGGTYNEQFFGPGTRLTVL.